A single sample gave rise to the 27 T cell receptor beta chains below, sequenced in a study of shared clonotypes between healthy human individuals. Method: immunoSEQ multiplex PCR; TCRdb's copy keeps in-frame clones and lacks some. The data hold around 2.5 million clones, with approximately 93% observed a single time. The sequencing input was naive CD4+ T cells from PBMCs. Documented subset: CD45RA+ positively selected. The receptor source for this set is a man between 18 and 29 years old in good health. Some clones in this sample may be carry-over from other donors' samples.

The chain joins TRBV4-2 to TRBJ1-4, with D uncertain. The CDR3 sequence is 17 residues long. V lost 3 bases to trimming and J lost 3 bases, with 17 bases between them. Germline assignment: CDR1 LGHNA and CDR2 YNFKEQ. CDR3 sequence (DNA): TGTGCCAGCAGCCAGGGTGAAAACAGTGCATCTAATGAAAAACTGTTTTTT. Translation: CASSQGENSASNEKLFF.

The chain carries TRBV7-2 and TRBJ2-7, with 11 bases that match TRBD1. V was clipped by 2 bases and J by 0 bases; unmatched bases: 6. CDR3 length: 17 amino acids. Germline CDR1 reads SGHTA; CDR2 reads FQGNSA. In DNA form, the CDR3 reads TGTGCCAGCAGCTTACGGACAGGGGGCACGGGCTCCTACGAGCAGTACTTC. Its translation is CASSLRTGGTGSYEQYF.

The chain employs TRBV29-1 and TRBJ2-5; D might be TRBD2 (5 bases). Trimming left V 4 bases short and J 5 bases short, with 23 bases between. The CDR3 is 16 residues long. The V gene's germline CDR1 is SQVTM and CDR2 ANQGSEA. Written as DNA, the CDR3 is TGCAGCGTTGTTGACCCCGGAGGCAGGAGTCCGGAGACCCAGTACTTC. Translating it yields CSVVDPGGRSPETQYF.

Note on this clone: Other DNA sequences in this sample translate to the same CDR3. CDR3 coding DNA: TGTGCCAGCAGCTTGGTTTCGGTCCAAGAGACCCAGTACTTC. Its translation is CASSLVSVQETQYF. The V gene is TRBV5-6, the J gene TRBJ2-5; D not resolved. V dropped 0 bases and J dropped 1 base, with 7 bases sitting between them. Germline CDR1 reads SGHDT; CDR2 reads YYEEEE. The CDR3 loop spans 14 amino acids.

This chain links TRBV9 with TRBJ2-1; TRBD2 is a possible D gene (6 bases). The germline gives CDR1 SGDLS, CDR2 YYNGEE. The CDR3 has 17 residues. The ends were cut back, 3 bases at V and 6 bases at J, with 22 bases in the middle. In nucleotides, the CDR3 is TGTGCCAGCAGCGACCGGGACTCGGGGCCTGAAGTCAATGAGCAGTTCTTC. Protein product: CASSDRDSGPEVNEQFF.

V gene TRBV28 combines with J gene TRBJ2-7; TRBD1 is a possible D gene (5 bases). Germline values: CDR1 MDHEN, CDR2 SYDVKM. V gave up 5 bases and J gave up 4 bases, with 12 bases separating them. The CDR3 extends over 13 amino acids. The CDR3 protein is CASSTRADYEQYF. CDR3 coding DNA: TGTGCCAGCAGTACCAGGGCGGATTACGAGCAGTACTTC.

The rearrangement links TRBV6-6 to TRBJ1-2; D not certain. Germline V CDR1 and CDR2: MNHNY, SVGAGI (reference sequence). CDR3 length: 13 amino acids. The germline V and J ends were trimmed by 8 bases and 8 bases, with 18 bases remaining between them. This CDR3 is CASRAARVGGYTF. DNA of the CDR3: TGTGCCAGCCGAGCAGCCCGGGTGGGGGGCTACACCTTC.

The genes are TRBV27 and TRBJ1-2; 7 bases fit TRBD1. The CDR3 runs 14 residues. Unmatched junction bases numbered 10, after V lost 5 bases and J lost 7 bases. Germline V lookup: CDR1 MNHEY, CDR2 SMNVEV (reference sequence). The CDR3 bases are TGTGCCAGCAGTACGGACAGGCCTAGGGGTGGCTACACCTTC. Translation: CASSTDRPRGGYTF.

V is TRBV29-1 and J is TRBJ1-4, with 8 bases matching TRBD1. Per the germline V gene, CDR1 is SQVTM and CDR2 is ANQGSEA. V was pared by 6 bases and J by 5 bases, with 8 bases of the junction left unmatched. The CDR3 is 14 amino acids. The CDR3 is CSVQGALGNEKLFF. The DNA of the CDR3 is TGCAGCGTGCAGGGGGCGCTCGGAAATGAAAAACTGTTTTTT.

In this sample, this clone turned up once. The same CDR3 also results from other DNA sequences found in this sample. This rearrangement joins TRBV28 to TRBJ2-1; no clear D. CDR1 and CDR2 (germline): MDHEN, SYDVKM. The length of the CDR3 is 12 residues. V lost 2 bases and J lost 8, with 7 bases in between. CDR3 sequence reads: CASSLRVYEQFF. The DNA for the CDR3 is TGTGCCAGCAGTTTAAGGGTGTATGAGCAGTTCTTC.

The rearrangement joins TRBV19 to TRBJ2-7; TRBD1 is a possible D gene (5 bases). The CDR3 is made up of 14 amino acids. Per germline, CDR1 LNHDA and CDR2 SQIVND (reference sequence). Trimming took off 4 bases at V and 1 base at J, with 11 bases between the two ends. CDR3 loop: CASSTQQGSYEQYF. Here the CDR3 DNA reads TGTGCCAGTAGTACCCAGCAGGGTTCCTACGAGCAGTACTTC.

This chain connects TRBV19 to TRBJ2-2; unclear D gene. The length of the CDR3 is 14 residues. Per germline, CDR1 LNHDA and CDR2 SQIVND (reference sequence). Trimming removed 7 bases from V and 4 bases from J, with 13 bases in between. CDR3 nucleotides: TGTGCCAGTAATCCGGCCATGGGCACCGGGGAGCTGTTTTTT. It specifies CASNPAMGTGELFF.

This chain joins TRBV5-6 and TRBJ2-1; D tentatively reads TRBD1 or TRBD2 (6 bases each). This CDR3 is 15 amino acids long. V lost 6 bases, J lost 4 bases, and 17 bases lay in between. The V gene's germline CDR1 is SGHDT and CDR2 YYEEEE. The CDR3 nucleotides read TGTGCCAGCATCGAGGGGGGAGTTCTTTACAATGAGCAGTTCTTC. Protein: CASIEGGVLYNEQFF. Together with reference TRBV5-6 and TRBJ2-1, the CDR3 gives the full variable domain: DAGVTQSPTHLIKTRGQQVTLRCSPKSGHDTVSWYQQALGQGPQFIFQYYEEEERQRGNFPDRFSGHQFPNYSSELNVNALLLGDSALYLCASIEGGVLYNEQFFGPGTRLTVL.

The chain is built from TRBV7-9 and TRBJ2-1, with 10 bases aligning to TRBD2. Germline V gene lookup returns CDR1 SEHNR and CDR2 FQNEAQ (reference sequence). Germline trimming cut 5 bases from V and 10 bases from J; bases unmatched to any gene: 14. This CDR3 has 16 amino acids. Here the CDR3 reads CASSLGAGGPSNEQFF. The CDR3 DNA is TGTGCCAGCAGCCTAGGAGCGGGAGGGCCCAGCAACGAGCAGTTCTTC.

CDR3 loop: CAIRKPLGTATSTDTQYF. In DNA, the CDR3 is TGTGCCATCAGAAAACCTCTTGGGACAGCAACAAGCACAGATACGCAGTATTTT. V usage is TRBV10-3 and J usage is TRBJ2-3, with 7 positions matching TRBD1. With 6 bases clipped from V and 0 bases from J, the junction kept 15 bases outside the gene matches. Germline V gene data show CDR1 as ENHRY and CDR2 as SYGVKD. The CDR3 is made up of 18 amino acids.

The rearrangement uses TRBV18 and TRBJ2-3, with a weak D call TRBD1 (6 bases). Germline lookup yields CDR1 KGHSH and CDR2 LQKENI. This CDR3 has 14 amino acids. V was clipped by 3 bases and J by 6 bases, with 13 bases between them. Here the CDR3 reads CASSPAGAEDTQYF. In DNA form, the CDR3 reads TGTGCCAGCTCACCGGCAGGGGCGGAGGATACGCAGTATTTT.

The genes are TRBV18 and TRBJ1-2; a weak D match, TRBD1 (5 bases). Trimming removed 3 bases at V and 3 bases at J, with 14 bases between. The length of the CDR3 is 15 residues. CDR1 KGHSH and CDR2 LQKENI come from the germline V gene. The CDR3, as DNA: TGTGCCAGCTCACCCGACGTTGGGGGGGACTATGGCTACACCTTC. It encodes CASSPDVGGDYGYTF.

The chain recombines TRBV30 with TRBJ2-3, with D possibly being TRBD1 (5 bases). The V and J ends lost 2 bases and 4 bases respectively, with 10 bases between them. The CDR3 is 13 residues long. The germline CDR1 and CDR2 sequences are GTSNPN and SVGIG (reference sequence). The CDR3 DNA reads TGTGCCTGGAGTCCTCAGGGTGCAGATACGCAGTATTTT. Translated: CAWSPQGADTQYF.

The chain combines TRBV19 with TRBJ2-5; TRBD2 agrees at 7 bases. The germline V gene encodes CDR1 LNHDA and CDR2 SQIVND (reference sequence). V lost 5 bases and J lost 5; bases outside the gene matches: 14. The CDR3 spans 16 residues. The CDR3 is CASSPKGGSISETQYF. The CDR3 DNA reads TGTGCCAGTAGTCCCAAAGGCGGGAGTATATCGGAGACCCAGTACTTC.

The chain links TRBV5-6 to TRBJ2-7, with TRBD2 matching 11 bases. This CDR3 has 16 residues. J gave up 3 bases and V 4 bases, and 9 bases lay outside the gene matches. The germline V gene has CDR1 SGHDT and CDR2 YYEEEE. CDR3 nucleotides: TGTGCCAGCAGCCGGGTGGGACTAGCGGTGAACTACGAGCAGTACTTC. Protein sequence: CASSRVGLAVNYEQYF.

V and J are TRBV5-1 and TRBJ2-5; D is perhaps TRBD1 (5 bases). Looked up from germline, CDR1 is SGHRS and CDR2 is YFSETQ. V was pared by 0 bases and J by 5 bases, with 14 bases between. The CDR3 is made up of 15 amino acids. CDR3 in DNA: TGCGCCAGCAGCTTGGATCCAGGGCCCGGGGAGACCCAGTACTTC. It encodes CASSLDPGPGETQYF.

The genes are TRBV5-1 and TRBJ2-3; the match to TRBD2 covers 13 bases. Germline trimming cut 4 bases from V and 6 bases from J; bases unmatched to any gene: 8. CDR3 size: 16 residues. Germline CDR1 is SGHRS and CDR2 is YFSETQ. CDR3 bases: TGCGCCAGCAGCCTCACACTAGCGGGAGGGGCGGATACGCAGTATTTT. It specifies CASSLTLAGGADTQYF.

The J gene is TRBJ2-1, the V gene TRBV7-9; D tentatively fits TRBD1 or TRBD2 (5 bases each). V gave up 0 bases and J gave up 7 bases, with 13 bases separating them. Germline V lookup: CDR1 SEHNR, CDR2 FQNEAQ (reference sequence). The length of the CDR3 is 15 residues. The CDR3 loop reads CASSLARGWGNEQFF. CDR3 nucleotide sequence: TGTGCCAGCAGCTTAGCACGGGGATGGGGGAATGAGCAGTTCTTC. Using reference TRBV7-9 and TRBJ2-1 for the parts outside the CDR3, the full variable domain is DTGVSQNPRHKITKRGQNVTFRCDPISEHNRLYWYRQTLGQGPEFLTYFQNEAQLEKSRLLSDRFSAERPKGSFSTLEIQRTEQGDSAMYLCASSLARGWGNEQFFGPGTRLTVL.

The chain joins TRBV28 to TRBJ2-2, with D maybe TRBD1 (6 bases). CDR3 size: 11 residues. In germline, CDR1 is MDHEN, CDR2 SYDVKM. Here the CDR3 DNA reads TGTGCTATCAGGGGACCCGGGGAGCTGTTTTTT. It yields the protein CAIRGPGELFF.

This clone showed up just once. The chain combines TRBV5-1 with TRBJ2-1; 11 bases align to TRBD2. Germline lookup yields CDR1 SGHRS and CDR2 YFSETQ. J gave up 5 bases and V 4 bases, and 8 bases lay outside the gene matches. This CDR3 is 16 amino acids long. The CDR3 loop reads CASSRGGTSGHNEQFF. CDR3 DNA: TGCGCCAGCAGCCGGGGCGGGACTAGCGGCCACAATGAGCAGTTCTTC.

The V gene is TRBV21-1, the J gene TRBJ2-4. TRBV21-1 is a recognized pseudogene. This CDR3 is 18 amino acids long. This CDR3 reads CASSKRPSRDGKVDIQYF. CDR3 nucleotide sequence: TGTGCCAGCAGCAAAAGACCATCCCGGGACGGTAAAGTTGACATTCAGTACTTC.

The chain couples TRBV10-3 to TRBJ2-1; 14 nucleotides align to TRBD2. The junction had 3 bases not matched to a gene; V was cut back by 2 bases and J by 0 bases. Germline V gives CDR1 ENHRY, CDR2 SYGVKD. The CDR3 length is 18 residues. In DNA, the CDR3 is TGTGCCATCAGTGAGCCGGGACTAGCGGGGGCCTCCTACAATGAGCAGTTCTTC. Residues: CAISEPGLAGASYNEQFF.